This is a list of T cell receptor beta chains from one sample in a study of breast tumors, draining lymph nodes, adjacent tissues. TCRdb processed the multiplex PCR reads anew with MiXCR; each CDR3 protein has one entry. The table lists 200,000 to 250,000 distinct CDR3 sequences, less than 40% of them singletons. The sample comprised axillary lymph node tissue. Receptor source: a female donor with breast cancer. Some clones in this sample may be carry-over from other donors' samples. Both conserved end residues are part of each CDR3. Each record gives: J gene, V gene, D gene, clone size, CDR3 DNA, CDR3 protein. A D gene is named only where the DNA matches it firmly. Some rows have no size entry. The others give once, few or many, or a class for an expanded clone.

TRBJ1-5,TRBV28,TRBD1,few,TGTGCCAGCCGAGGGACAGGGGGCGTTCAGCCCCAGCATTTT,CASRGTGGVQPQHF
TRBJ1-5,TRBV28,NA,few,TGTGCCAGCAGTTCAACCGGGACGGGGTTCAATCAGCCCCAGCATTTT,CASSSTGTGFNQPQHF
TRBJ2-3,TRBV11-3,NA,NA,TGTGCCAGCAGTTTATCCGGGGGCGATGATACGCAGTATTTT,CASSLSGGDDTQYF
TRBJ2-3,TRBV7-6,TRBD2,many,TGTGCCAGCAGCGCGGGGACTAGCGGGGGGGCGGATACGCAGTATTTT,CASSAGTSGGADTQYF
TRBJ2-5,TRBV5-8,NA,many,TGTGCCAGCAGCCTTACAGGGTACCAAGAGACCCAGTACTTC,CASSLTGYQETQYF
TRBJ2-7,TRBV6-6,NA,many,TGTGCCAGCAGTTACAGCTTCACCTACGAGCAGTACTTC,CASSYSFTYEQYF
TRBJ2-2,TRBV7-9,TRBD2,many,TGTGCCAGCAGCACCGGGACTAGCGGGGAGAACACCGGGGAGCTGTTTTTT,CASSTGTSGENTGELFF
TRBJ2-2,TRBV7-2,NA,many,TGTGCCAGCAGCCCCCCTAAGTTCCACCCGCAGGGTAAAACCGGGGAGCTGTTTTTT,CASSPPKFHPQGKTGELFF
TRBJ1-4,TRBV4-1,TRBD1,many,TGCGCCAGCAGCCTCTTACTGGGACAGGGGGAAAAACTGTTTTTT,CASSLLLGQGEKLFF
TRBJ2-5,TRBV7-2,NA,NA,TGTGCCAGCAGCCCACAGGCCAATCAGCCCCAGTACTTC,CASSPQANQPQYF
TRBJ2-3,TRBV14,NA,many,TGTGCCAGCAACGACGGAGTCACAGATACGCAGTATTTT,CASNDGVTDTQYF
TRBJ2-6,TRBV7-9,TRBD1,NA,TGTGCCAGCAGCTGGGACAGGCGGACAGGGGGCAGGAGCCCTGGGGCCAACGTCCTGACTTTC,CASSWDRRTGGRSPGANVLTF
TRBJ2-1,TRBV19,NA,many,TGTGCCAGTAGTAGGTTGGCAGGACGGGTTGGAAATGAGCAGTTCTTC,CASSRLAGRVGNEQFF
TRBJ1-2,TRBV5-1,TRBD1,NA,TGCGCCAGCAGCTTGGGACAGGGAAGGAACTATGGCTACACCTTC,CASSLGQGRNYGYTF
TRBJ2-3,TRBV7-2,TRBD2,NA,TGTGCCAGCAGACCCGGGACTAGCGGGAGGGCCGTAGATACGCAGTATTTT,CASRPGTSGRAVDTQYF
TRBJ2-3,TRBV14,NA,many,TGTGCCAGCAGCCAAAGGGGGGGAGGCGGCACAGATACGCAGTATTTT,CASSQRGGGGTDTQYF
TRBJ2-2,TRBV18,TRBD1,NA,TGTGCCAGCTCCGCCGGGACAGGGCCTTCCGGGGAGCTGTTTTTT,CASSAGTGPSGELFF
TRBJ2-7,TRBV4-1,NA,many,TGCGCCAGCAGCCAGGGGGCGGCGGGAGCCTCCTACGAGCAGTACTTC,CASSQGAAGASYEQYF
TRBJ2-5,TRBV7-2,NA,many,TGTGCCAGCAGCTTAGTGGGGTTTAGGGGCGCCGGTGAGACCCAGTACTTC,CASSLVGFRGAGETQYF
TRBJ2-5,TRBV20-1,NA,many,TGCAGTGCTAGTAGTGGCCCTCTGTACCAAGAGACCCAGTACTTC,CSASSGPLYQETQYF
TRBJ1-5,TRBV7-9,NA,NA,NA,CASSLVGSGSSNEHF
TRBJ1-5,TRBV2,NA,NA,TGTGCCAGCCGGGGGACGGATAGCAATCAGCCCCAGCATTTT,CASRGTDSNQPQHF
TRBJ2-1,TRBV7-3,NA,once,TGTGCCAGCAGCTACGACAGCAACAATGAGCAGTTCTTC,CASSYDSNNEQFF
TRBJ2-7,TRBV15,TRBD2,NA,TGTGCCACCAGCAAGGGAGGGCTTTTGGAGCAGTACTTC,CATSKGGLLEQYF
TRBJ2-5,TRBV20-1,NA,NA,TGCAGTGCTAGTATGGGGGAGACCCAGTACTTC,CSASMGETQYF
TRBJ1-6,TRBV12-3/TRBV12-4,NA,many,TGTGCCAGCAGCATCCAGCCCGGGGGCAGGTCCTATAATTCACCCCTCCACTTT,CASSIQPGGRSYNSPLHF
TRBJ2-3,TRBV7-9,NA,NA,TGTGCCAGCAGCTTCAGGGTGGAGGACACAGATACGCAGTATTTT,CASSFRVEDTDTQYF
TRBJ2-5,TRBV24-1,TRBD1,many,TGTGCCACCAGTGATATGGACAGGGACTCAGAAGAGACCCAGTACTTC,CATSDMDRDSEETQYF
TRBJ2-5,TRBV3-1,TRBD2,many,TGTGCCAGCAGCCGACTAGCGGTCCAAGAGACCCAGTACTTC,CASSRLAVQETQYF
TRBJ1-5,TRBV6-2/TRBV6-3,NA,few,TGTGCCAGCAGTTTCCAAGGGATCTCCAATCAGCCCCAGCATTTT,CASSFQGISNQPQHF
TRBJ2-1,TRBV11-3,NA,many,TGTGCCAGCAGCATGATCCTAGAGATCTCCTACAATGAGCAGTTCTTC,CASSMILEISYNEQFF
TRBJ2-1,TRBV12-3/TRBV12-4,TRBD1,many,TGTGCCAGCAGTCTCCGACAGGGTATGGGTTCCTACAATGAGCAGTTCTTC,CASSLRQGMGSYNEQFF
TRBJ1-2,TRBV6-6,NA,many,TGTGCCAGCAGCCACCCTCATTTCGGACAGCCTTATGGCTACACCTTC,CASSHPHFGQPYGYTF
TRBJ2-1,TRBV6-4,TRBD1,NA,TGTGCCAGCAGTCGGGATGCGGGACAGGGCTACAATGAGCAGTTCTTC,CASSRDAGQGYNEQFF
TRBJ2-1,TRBV19,TRBD2,NA,TGTGCCAGTAGACCAGGACTAGCGGGTTCCTCCTACAATGAGCAGTTCTTC,CASRPGLAGSSYNEQFF
TRBJ1-3,TRBV28,TRBD1,few,TGTGCCAGCAGTTATGGGACAGGGACTTCTGGAAACACCATATATTTT,CASSYGTGTSGNTIYF
TRBJ1-2,TRBV20-1,NA,many,TGCAGTGCTAGTGTCCAGGGCTATGGCTACACCTTC,CSASVQGYGYTF
TRBJ2-5,TRBV2,NA,many,TGTGCCAGCAGTAACTTTCTAGGGGGTCAAGAGACCCAGTACTTC,CASSNFLGGQETQYF
TRBJ1-5,TRBV6-5,NA,many,TGTGCCAGCAGTCGTTCGACGGAGCAGCCCCAGCATTTT,CASSRSTEQPQHF
TRBJ2-1,TRBV6-1,TRBD2,few,TGTGCCAGCAACAGACTTTGGACTAGTGATGAGCAGTTCTTC,CASNRLWTSDEQFF
TRBJ1-5,TRBV3-1,NA,many,TGTGCCAGCAGCCAAGGGGGACAACAGCCCCAGCATTTT,CASSQGGQQPQHF
TRBJ1-4,TRBV12-5,NA,many,TGTGCTAGTGGTTTTGGGCAGGCGAATGAAAAACTGTTTTTT,CASGFGQANEKLFF
TRBJ2-7,TRBV24-1,NA,many,TGTGCCACCAGTGAGGGCTACGAGCAGTACTTC,CATSEGYEQYF
TRBJ2-7,TRBV28,NA,few,TGTGCCACTGACGGTTCCTACGAGCAGTACTTC,CATDGSYEQYF
TRBJ1-4,TRBV2,NA,NA,TGTGCCAGCAGTGATGCCGCCCTTACCTCTAGCGGGGGAAATGAAAAACTGTTTTTT,CASSDAALTSSGGNEKLFF
TRBJ2-3,TRBV29-1,NA,many,TGCAGCGATACTACAGGATGGGGCCCAGATACGCAGTATTTT,CSDTTGWGPDTQYF